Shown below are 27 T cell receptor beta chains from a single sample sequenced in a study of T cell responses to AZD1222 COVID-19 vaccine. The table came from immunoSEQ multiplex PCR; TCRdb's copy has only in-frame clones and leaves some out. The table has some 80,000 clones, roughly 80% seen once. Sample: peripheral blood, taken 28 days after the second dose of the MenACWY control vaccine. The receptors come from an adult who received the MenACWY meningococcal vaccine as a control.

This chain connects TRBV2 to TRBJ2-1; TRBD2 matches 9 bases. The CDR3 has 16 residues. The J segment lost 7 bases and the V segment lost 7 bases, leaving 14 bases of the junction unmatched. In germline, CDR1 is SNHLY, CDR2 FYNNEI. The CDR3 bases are TGTGCCAGCAACCAGCGGGCTAGCGGGACGAGGAATGAGCAGTTCTTC. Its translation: CASNQRASGTRNEQFF.

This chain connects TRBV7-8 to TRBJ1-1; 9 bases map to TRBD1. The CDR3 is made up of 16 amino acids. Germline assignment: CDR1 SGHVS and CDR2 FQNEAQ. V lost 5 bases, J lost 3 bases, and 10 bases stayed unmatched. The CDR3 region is CASSGRDRVKDTEAFF. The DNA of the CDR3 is TGTGCCAGCAGCGGGCGGGACAGGGTAAAGGACACTGAAGCTTTCTTT.

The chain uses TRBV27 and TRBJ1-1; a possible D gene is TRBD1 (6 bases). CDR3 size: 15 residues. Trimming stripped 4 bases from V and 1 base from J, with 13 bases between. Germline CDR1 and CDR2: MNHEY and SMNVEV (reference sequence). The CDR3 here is CASSSHRVENTEAFF. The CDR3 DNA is TGTGCCAGCAGTTCTCACAGGGTCGAGAACACTGAAGCTTTCTTT.

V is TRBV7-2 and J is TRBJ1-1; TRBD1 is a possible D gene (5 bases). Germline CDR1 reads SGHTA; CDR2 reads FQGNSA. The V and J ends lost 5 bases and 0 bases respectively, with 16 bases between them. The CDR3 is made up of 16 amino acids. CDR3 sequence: CASSTLGRGLNTEAFF. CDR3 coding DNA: TGTGCCAGCAGCACCCTTGGGAGGGGCCTGAACACTGAAGCTTTCTTT.

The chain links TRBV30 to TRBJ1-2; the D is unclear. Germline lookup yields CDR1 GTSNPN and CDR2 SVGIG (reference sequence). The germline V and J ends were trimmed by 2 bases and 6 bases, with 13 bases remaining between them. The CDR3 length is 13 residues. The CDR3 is CAWSTEFSDGYTF. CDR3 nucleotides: TGTGCCTGGAGTACTGAATTTTCTGATGGCTACACCTTC.

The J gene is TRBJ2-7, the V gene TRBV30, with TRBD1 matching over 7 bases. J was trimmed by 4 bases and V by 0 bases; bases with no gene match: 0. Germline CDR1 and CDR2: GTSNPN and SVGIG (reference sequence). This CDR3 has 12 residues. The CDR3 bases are TGTGCCTGGAGTGTACAGGGGTACGAGCAGTACTTC. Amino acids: CAWSVQGYEQYF.

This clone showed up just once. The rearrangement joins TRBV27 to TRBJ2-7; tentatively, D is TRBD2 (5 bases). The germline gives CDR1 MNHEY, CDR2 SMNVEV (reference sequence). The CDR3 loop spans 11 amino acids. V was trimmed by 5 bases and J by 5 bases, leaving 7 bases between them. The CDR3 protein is CASSRGNEQYF. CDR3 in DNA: TGTGCCAGCAGTCGAGGGAACGAGCAGTACTTC.

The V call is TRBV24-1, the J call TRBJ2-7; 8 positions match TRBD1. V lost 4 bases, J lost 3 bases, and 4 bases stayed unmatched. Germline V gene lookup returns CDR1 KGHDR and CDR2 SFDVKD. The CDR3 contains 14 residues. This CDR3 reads CATSDPDRGYEQYF. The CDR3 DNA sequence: TGTGCCACCAGTGACCCCGACAGGGGCTACGAGCAGTACTTC.

The CDR3, as DNA: TGTGCCAGCAGCGTAGGGGCGGGGTGGAACACTGAAGCTTTCTTT. Residues: CASSVGAGWNTEAFF. This chain links TRBV9 with TRBJ1-1; no clear D gene. The CDR3 consists of 15 residues. V was trimmed by 0 bases and J by 1 base, leaving 10 bases between them. CDR1 and CDR2 (germline): SGDLS, YYNGEE.

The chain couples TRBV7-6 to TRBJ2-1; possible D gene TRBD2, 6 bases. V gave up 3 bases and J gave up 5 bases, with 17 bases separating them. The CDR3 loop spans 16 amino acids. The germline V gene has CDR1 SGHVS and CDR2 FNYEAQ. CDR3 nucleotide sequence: TGTGCCAGCAGCTTCCTCTCCCGGGACTCTAACAATGAGCAGTTCTTC. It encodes CASSFLSRDSNNEQFF.

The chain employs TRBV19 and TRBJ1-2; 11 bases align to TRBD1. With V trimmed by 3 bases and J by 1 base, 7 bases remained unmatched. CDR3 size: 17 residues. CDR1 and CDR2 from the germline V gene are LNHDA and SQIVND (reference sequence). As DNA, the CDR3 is TGTGCCAGTAGTATCGGACAGGGGGCTTTTCATAACTATGGCTACACCTTC. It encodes CASSIGQGAFHNYGYTF.

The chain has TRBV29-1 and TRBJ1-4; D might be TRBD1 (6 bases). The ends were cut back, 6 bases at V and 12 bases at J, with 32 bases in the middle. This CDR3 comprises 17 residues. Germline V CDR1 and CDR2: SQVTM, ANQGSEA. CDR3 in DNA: TGCAGCGTGAAATTCCAAGACTTCGGACAGTCGTCGTCGCAACTGTTTTTT. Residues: CSVKFQDFGQSSSQLFF.

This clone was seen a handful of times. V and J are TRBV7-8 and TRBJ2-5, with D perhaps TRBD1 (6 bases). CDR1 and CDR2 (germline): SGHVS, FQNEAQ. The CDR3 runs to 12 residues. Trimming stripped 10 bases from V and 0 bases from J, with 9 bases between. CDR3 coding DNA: TGTGCCACTGGGGGCTACCAAGAGACCCAGTACTTC. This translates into CATGGYQETQYF. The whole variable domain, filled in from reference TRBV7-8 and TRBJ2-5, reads GAGVSQSPRYKVAKRGQDVALRCDPISGHVSLFWYQQALGQGPEFLTYFQNEAQLDKSGLPSDRFFAERPEGSVSTLKIQRTQQEDSAVYLCATGGYQETQYFGPGTRLLVL.

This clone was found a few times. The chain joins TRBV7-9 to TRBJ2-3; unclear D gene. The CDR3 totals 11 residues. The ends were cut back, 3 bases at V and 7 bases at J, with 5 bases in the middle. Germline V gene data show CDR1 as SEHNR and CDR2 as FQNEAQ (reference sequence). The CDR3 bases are TGTGCCAGCAGCTTGGAGTATACGCAGTATTTT. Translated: CASSLEYTQYF. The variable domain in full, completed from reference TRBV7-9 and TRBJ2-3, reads DTGVSQNPRHKITKRGQNVTFRCDPISEHNRLYWYRQTLGQGPEFLTYFQNEAQLEKSRLLSDRFSAERPKGSFSTLEIQRTEQGDSAMYLCASSLEYTQYFGPGTRLTVL.

The CDR3 is CASSLVGGNRDGYTF. The CDR3 region has the DNA TGCGCCAGCAGCTTGGTTGGGGGAAACAGGGATGGCTACACCTTC. V usage is TRBV5-1 and J usage is TRBJ1-2; TRBD1 is a possible D gene (6 bases). Germline V gene lookup returns CDR1 SGHRS and CDR2 YFSETQ. The CDR3 has 15 residues. Deletions cut 0 bases from V and 6 bases from J, with 15 bases between.

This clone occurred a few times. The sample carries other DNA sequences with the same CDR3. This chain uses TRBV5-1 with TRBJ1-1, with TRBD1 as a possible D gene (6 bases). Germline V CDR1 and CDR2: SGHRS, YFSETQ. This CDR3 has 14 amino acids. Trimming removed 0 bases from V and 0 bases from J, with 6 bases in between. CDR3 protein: CASSLGQVNTEAFF. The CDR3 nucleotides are TGCGCCAGCAGCTTGGGACAGGTGAACACTGAAGCTTTCTTT.

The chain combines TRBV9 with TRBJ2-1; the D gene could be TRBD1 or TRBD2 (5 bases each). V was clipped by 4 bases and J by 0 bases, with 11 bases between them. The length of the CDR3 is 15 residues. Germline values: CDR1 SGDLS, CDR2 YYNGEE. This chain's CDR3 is CASSYRGLSYNEQFF. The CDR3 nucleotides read TGTGCCAGCAGCTACCGGGGCCTCTCCTACAATGAGCAGTTCTTC.

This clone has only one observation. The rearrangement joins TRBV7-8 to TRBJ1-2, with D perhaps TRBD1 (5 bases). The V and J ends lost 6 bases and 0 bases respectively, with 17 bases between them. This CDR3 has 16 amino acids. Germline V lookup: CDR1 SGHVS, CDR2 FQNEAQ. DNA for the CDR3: TGTGCCAGCAGTCTTATCCGGGGCTCAGCTAACTATGGCTACACCTTC. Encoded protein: CASSLIRGSANYGYTF.

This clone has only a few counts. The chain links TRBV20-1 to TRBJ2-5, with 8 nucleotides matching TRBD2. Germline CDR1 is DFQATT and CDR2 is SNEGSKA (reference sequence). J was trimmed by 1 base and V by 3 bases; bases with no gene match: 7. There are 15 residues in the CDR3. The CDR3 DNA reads TGCAGTGCTAGTTCCGGGAGGGCTATCCAAGAGACCCAGTACTTC. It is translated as CSASSGRAIQETQYF.

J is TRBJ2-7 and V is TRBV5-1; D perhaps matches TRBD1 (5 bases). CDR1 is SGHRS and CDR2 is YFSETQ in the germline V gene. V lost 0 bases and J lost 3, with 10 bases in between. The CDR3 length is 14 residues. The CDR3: CASSLADSLYEQYF. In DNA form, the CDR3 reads TGCGCCAGCAGCTTGGCCGACAGCCTCTACGAGCAGTACTTC.

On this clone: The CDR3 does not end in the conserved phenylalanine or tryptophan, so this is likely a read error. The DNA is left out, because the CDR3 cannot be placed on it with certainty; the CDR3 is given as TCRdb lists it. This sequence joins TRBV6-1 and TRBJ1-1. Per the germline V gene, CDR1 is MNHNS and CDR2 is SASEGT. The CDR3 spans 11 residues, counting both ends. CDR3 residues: CASSELEVGSI.

In DNA form, the CDR3 reads TGCGCCAGCAGCTCCACATCTAGTGGGAGGAACACTGAAGCTTTCTTT. It translates to CASSSTSSGRNTEAFF. The V call is TRBV5-1, the J call TRBJ1-1; D gene unclear. The CDR3 has 16 residues. Germline values: CDR1 SGHRS, CDR2 YFSETQ. V lost 3 bases to trimming and J lost 1 base, with 16 bases between them.

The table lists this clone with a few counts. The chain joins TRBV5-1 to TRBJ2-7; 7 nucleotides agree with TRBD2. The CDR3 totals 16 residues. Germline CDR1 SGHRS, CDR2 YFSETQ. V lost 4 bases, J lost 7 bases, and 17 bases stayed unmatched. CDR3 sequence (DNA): TGCGCCAGCAGCCCGGGGGGAGGTGCGGGAGAGGGAGAGCAGTACTTC. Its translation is CASSPGGGAGEGEQYF. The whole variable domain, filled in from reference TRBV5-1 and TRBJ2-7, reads KAGVTQTPRYLIKTRGQQVTLSCSPISGHRSVSWYQQTPGQGLQFLFEYFSETQRNKGNFPGRFSGRQFSNSRSEMNVSTLELGDSALYLCASSPGGGAGEGEQYFGPGTRLTVT.

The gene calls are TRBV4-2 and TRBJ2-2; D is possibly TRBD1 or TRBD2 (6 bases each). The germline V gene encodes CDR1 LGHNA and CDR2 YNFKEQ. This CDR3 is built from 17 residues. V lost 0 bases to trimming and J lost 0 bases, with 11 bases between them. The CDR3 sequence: CASSQDRGASNTGELFF. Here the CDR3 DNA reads TGTGCCAGCAGCCAAGATAGGGGGGCCTCGAACACCGGGGAGCTGTTTTTT.

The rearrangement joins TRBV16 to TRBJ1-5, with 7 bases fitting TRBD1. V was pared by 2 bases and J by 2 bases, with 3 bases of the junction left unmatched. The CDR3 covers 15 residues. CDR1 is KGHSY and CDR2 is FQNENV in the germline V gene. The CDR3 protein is CASSQSGTGNQPQHF. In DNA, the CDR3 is TGTGCCAGCAGCCAAAGTGGGACAGGCAATCAGCCCCAGCATTTT.

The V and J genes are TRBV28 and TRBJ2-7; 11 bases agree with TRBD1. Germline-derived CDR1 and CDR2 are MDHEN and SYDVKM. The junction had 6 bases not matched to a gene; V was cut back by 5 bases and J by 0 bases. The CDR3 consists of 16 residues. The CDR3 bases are TGTGCCAGCAGTGGGGTAGGGACAGGGGGCTCCTACGAGCAGTACTTC. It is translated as CASSGVGTGGSYEQYF.

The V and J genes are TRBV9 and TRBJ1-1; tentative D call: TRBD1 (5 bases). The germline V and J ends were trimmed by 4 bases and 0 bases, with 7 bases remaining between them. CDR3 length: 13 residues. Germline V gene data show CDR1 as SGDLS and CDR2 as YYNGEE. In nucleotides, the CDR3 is TGTGCCAGCAGCCAGACAGTGAACACTGAAGCTTTCTTT. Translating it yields CASSQTVNTEAFF.